A single sample is the source of the 25 T cell receptor beta chains below, sequenced in a study of T cells in Graves' hyperthyroidism and ophthalmopathy. Regions amplified from RNA transcripts were the TCR beta CDR3 regions. The primer set for the first-round RT-PCR of the TCR CDR3 was HTBI. In TCRdb, the multiplex PCR reads were re-called with MiXCR into one record per CDR3 protein. The sample gives approximately 600,000 distinct CDR3 sequences, about a fifth of which show up once; under 35% is in the top ten. Sequenced: blood. The receptors originated from a man aged 25 to 45 with Graves' ophthalmopathy.

The chain joins TRBV6-2 or TRBV6-3 to TRBJ2-7; possible D gene TRBD2, 6 bases. V gave up 10 bases and J gave up 3 bases, with 19 bases separating them. CDR1 and CDR2 from the germline V gene are MNHEY and SVGEGT. The CDR3 has 14 amino acids. The CDR3 DNA sequence: TGTGCCACACCATGCGGGGAGACTAACTACGAGCAGTACTTC. It encodes CATPCGETNYEQYF.

This clonotype was seen a single time. The gene calls are TRBV20-1 and TRBJ2-1, with D possibly matching TRBD2 (5 bases). The CDR3 is 10 residues long. CDR1 is DFQATT and CDR2 is SNEGSKA in the germline V gene (reference sequence). Trimming removed 6 bases from V and 8 bases from J, with 8 bases in between. The CDR3 DNA follows: TGCAGTGCAGGGAGCTATGAGCAGTTCTTC. This encodes CSAGSYEQFF.

This clonotype was counted between two and nine times. The chain is built from TRBV6-1 and TRBJ2-2, with D uncertain. The CDR3 spans 14 residues. CDR1 is MNHNS, CDR2 SASEGT, per germline. V dropped 5 bases and J dropped 8 bases, with 15 bases sitting between them. CDR3 sequence: CASSSQRLPGELFF. Written as DNA, the CDR3 is TGTGCCAGCAGTTCCCAACGTTTACCAGGGGAGCTGTTTTTT.

This clonotype was seen only a few times. The chain joins TRBV7-8 to TRBJ1-2; possible D gene TRBD1, 6 bases. Germline V CDR1 and CDR2: SGHVS, FQNEAQ. This CDR3 is 13 amino acids long. V was clipped by 2 bases and J by 8 bases, with 12 bases between them. The CDR3 coding sequence is TGTGCCAGCAGCTTATGGGCAGGGGAAGGCTACACCTTC. Amino acids: CASSLWAGEGYTF.

In this sample, this clonotype turned up a few times. The chain carries TRBV3-1 and TRBJ1-6; 10 nucleotides match TRBD1. V shed 6 bases and J 6 bases; nucleotides not matched to a gene: 8. CDR1 and CDR2 (germline): LGHDT, YNNKEL (reference sequence). CDR3 length: 16 residues. In DNA form, the CDR3 reads TGTGCCAGCAGTCGACAGGGGGCGCCAGGTAATTCACCCCTCCACTTT. Translating it yields CASSRQGAPGNSPLHF.

This clonotype was detected only once. This clone may be a read error of a much larger clone one base away. V is TRBV6-1 and J is TRBJ2-5; D might be TRBD2 (6 bases). With 5 bases removed from V and 5 bases from J, the gap between germline ends came to 21 bases. CDR1 and CDR2 (germline): MNHNS, SASEGT. This CDR3 spans 16 amino acids. The CDR3 coding sequence is TGTGCCAGCAGTCCGGGACTCGAGGAGGCACGGGAGACCCAGTACTTC. It is translated as CASSPGLEEARETQYF.

The chain joins TRBV7-9 to TRBJ2-1, with 9 bases that match TRBD2. The better agreement between TRBJ2-7 and the DNA end casts doubt on the J call. Germline loops: CDR1 SEHNR, CDR2 FQNEAQ (reference sequence). This CDR3 contains 15 residues. CDR3 amino acids: CASSPTSGRIREQYF. As DNA, the CDR3 is TGTGCCAGCAGTCCGACCAGCGGGAGGATTCGTGAGCAGTACTTC.

This clonotype was observed at least ten times. The chain is built from TRBV13 and TRBJ2-7; D not certain. This CDR3 has 14 residues. V gave up 6 bases and J gave up 0 bases, with 12 bases separating them. Germline lookup yields CDR1 PRHDT and CDR2 FYEKMQ (reference sequence). CDR3 in amino acids: CASRESVDSYEQYF. CDR3 nucleotide sequence: TGTGCCAGCAGAGAGTCTGTAGACTCCTACGAGCAGTACTTC. Using reference TRBV13 and TRBJ2-7 for the parts outside the CDR3, the full variable domain is AAGVIQSPRHLIKEKRETATLKCYPIPRHDTVYWYQQGPGQDPQFLISFYEKMQSDKGSIPDRFSAQQFSDYHSELNMSSLELGDSALYFCASRESVDSYEQYFGPGTRLTVT.

There are a few counts of this clonotype. At one end, the junction sequence differs from germline, possibly due to a read error. The rearrangement uses TRBV7-8 and TRBJ1-4; 9 bases agree with TRBD1. Per germline, CDR1 SGHVS and CDR2 FQNEAQ. This CDR3 has 14 amino acids. Here the CDR3 DNA reads TGCGCCAGCAGCCAAGGGACAGGGTCGGGGGTACTGTTTTTT. Translated, it gives CASSQGTGSGVLFF.

This clonotype was seen a few times. The rearrangement uses TRBV3-1 and TRBJ2-3; the match to TRBD2 covers 11 bases. Germline V gene data show CDR1 as LGHDT and CDR2 as YNNKEL (reference sequence). The CDR3 runs 17 residues. Unmatched junction bases numbered 8, after V lost 6 bases and J lost 0 bases. The CDR3 DNA sequence: TGTGCCAGCAGTTCGCTAGCGGGAGGCGGGAGCACAGATACGCAGTATTTT. Amino acid sequence: CASSSLAGGGSTDTQYF.

Comments on this clonotype: A much more abundant neighbour one base away suggests this may be a read error. The chain recombines TRBV18 with TRBJ2-5; D remains unclear. Germline V gene data show CDR1 as KGHSH and CDR2 as LQKENI. CDR3 length: 14 residues. The CDR3 loop reads CASSPPNIQENQYF. The CDR3 DNA reads as TGTGCCAGCTCACCGCCGAACATCCAAGAGAACCAGTACTTC. The whole variable domain, filled in from reference TRBV18 and TRBJ2-5, reads NAGVMQNPRHLVRRRGQEARLRCSPMKGHSHVYWYRQLPEEGLKFMVYLQKENIIDESGMPKERFSAEFPKEGPSILRIQQVVRGDSAAYFCASSPPNIQENQYFGPGTRLLVL.

This clonotype was counted only a few times. The chain joins TRBV11-2 to TRBJ2-1; 11 bases are a match to TRBD1. The CDR3 runs to 15 residues. From germline, CDR1 is SGHAT and CDR2 FQNNGV. Trimming removed 5 bases from V and 10 bases from J; junction bases left unmatched: 10. The CDR3 region is CASSEPGQGGREQFF. The CDR3 DNA reads TGTGCCAGCAGCGAACCGGGACAGGGGGGGCGGGAGCAGTTCTTC.

This clonotype is a singleton in its sample. V and J are TRBV6-5 and TRBJ1-3; TRBD1 might be the D (5 bases). CDR1 and CDR2 (germline): MNHEY, SVGAGI. The CDR3 is 15 residues long. V lost 2 bases and J 0 bases, leaving 8 bases between the germline ends. The CDR3 is CASSYRGDSGNTIYF. CDR3 nucleotides: TGTGCCAGCAGTTACAGGGGTGACTCTGGAAACACCATATATTTT.

The J gene is TRBJ1-1, the V gene TRBV5-6; 7 bases match TRBD1. The germline V gene has CDR1 SGHDT and CDR2 YYEEEE. The V segment lost 3 bases and the J segment 1 base; nucleotides outside the gene matches: 6. The CDR3 sequence is 15 residues long. The CDR3 spells CASSYTGTENTEAFF. The CDR3 nucleotides read TGTGCCAGCAGCTACACCGGGACAGAGAACACTGAAGCTTTCTTT.

V usage is TRBV10-3 and J usage is TRBJ2-1, with 9 bases lining up with TRBD2. The CDR3 is made up of 20 amino acids. The germline CDR1 and CDR2 sequences are ENHRY and SYGVKD. J was trimmed by 4 bases and V by 0 bases; bases with no gene match: 16. This CDR3 reads CAISESIGVSGSSLYNEQFF. The DNA of the CDR3 is TGTGCCATCAGTGAGTCGATAGGGGTTAGCGGGAGTTCTTTGTACAATGAGCAGTTCTTC.

The rearrangement joins TRBV27 to TRBJ2-5; 10 bases fit TRBD2. In germline, CDR1 is MNHEY, CDR2 SMNVEV (reference sequence). CDR3 length equals 15 residues. The V gene end was trimmed by 6 bases and the J gene end by 9 bases; junction bases not matched to a gene: 13. CDR3 sequence: CASRLTSGPLRSQYF. As DNA, the CDR3 is TGTGCCAGCAGGCTGACTAGCGGGCCGCTCCGGTCCCAGTACTTC.

This clonotype has just a few counts. The V and J genes are TRBV19 and TRBJ1-2, with TRBD1 identical over 7 bases. CDR3 length: 15 residues. V shed 5 bases, J shed 7 bases, and the junction held 13 bases outside the gene matches. Per the germline V gene, CDR1 is LNHDA and CDR2 is SQIVND (reference sequence). The CDR3: CASSLRNRGSAGYTF. The CDR3 nucleotides are TGTGCCAGTAGTCTAAGAAACAGGGGATCGGCTGGCTACACCTTC.

This chain uses TRBV30 with TRBJ2-6; D call uncertain. The CDR3 runs to 17 residues. The germline gives CDR1 GTSNPN, CDR2 SVGIG (reference sequence). Trimming left V 5 bases short and J 0 bases short, with 17 bases between. This chain's CDR3 is CAWGYGSGPSGANVLTF. The CDR3 region has the DNA TGTGCCTGGGGATATGGTTCCGGACCCTCTGGGGCCAACGTCCTGACTTTC.

This clonotype was recorded at least ten times. This rearrangement joins TRBV28 to TRBJ1-2; unclear D gene. Trimming stripped 5 bases from V and 4 bases from J, with 17 bases between. The CDR3 extends over 15 amino acids. Germline V gene sequence: CDR1 MDHEN, CDR2 SYDVKM. CDR3 loop: CASSPSFGGRYGYTF. The CDR3 DNA follows: TGTGCCAGCAGTCCCAGTTTTGGAGGTCGCTATGGCTACACCTTC.

The V gene is TRBV12-3 or TRBV12-4, the J gene TRBJ2-7; a possible D gene is TRBD1 (6 bases). This CDR3 contains 14 residues. V was clipped by 5 bases and J by 0 bases, with 11 bases between them. CDR3 coding DNA: TGTGCCAGCAGTCCGGACAGTGGCTCCTACGAGCAGTACTTC. This encodes CASSPDSGSYEQYF.

This clonotype was found a few times. The genes are TRBV4-1 and TRBJ2-1, with D uncertain. The CDR3 totals 15 residues. Germline V gives CDR1 MGHRA, CDR2 YSYEKL. V was pared by 3 bases and J by 0 bases, with 9 bases between. The CDR3 spells CASSHGASSYNEQFF. CDR3 in DNA: TGCGCCAGCAGCCATGGAGCCAGCTCCTACAATGAGCAGTTCTTC.

This clonotype was counted a single time. This sequence joins TRBV3-1 and TRBJ1-1, with TRBD1 matching 10 bases. The V segment lost 4 bases and the J segment 3 bases; nucleotides outside the gene matches: 5. The CDR3 contains 15 residues. Germline V gene sequence: CDR1 LGHDT, CDR2 YNNKEL (reference sequence). This CDR3 is CASSRAGTGDTEAFF. DNA for the CDR3: TGTGCCAGCAGCCGAGCCGGGACAGGGGACACTGAAGCTTTCTTT.

This clonotype was seen more than once but under ten times. The chain recombines TRBV19 with TRBJ2-1; TRBD2 aligns across 7 bases. Germline V gene data show CDR1 as LNHDA and CDR2 as SQIVND (reference sequence). The ends lost 4 bases at V and 9 bases at J; junction bases unmatched: 12. The CDR3 has 15 residues. For the CDR3, the DNA is TGTGCCAGTAGTACAGGTGGCGGGAGACACGGTGAGCAGTTCTTC. Translated, it gives CASSTGGGRHGEQFF.

The V gene is TRBV9, the J gene TRBJ1-2; the D gene is possibly TRBD1 (6 bases). CDR3 length equals 14 residues. The V gene lost 1 base and the J gene lost 2 bases, with 9 bases spanning the gap. CDR1 is SGDLS and CDR2 is YYNGEE in the germline V gene. The CDR3 here is CASSVRTANYGYTF. The CDR3 bases are TGTGCCAGCAGCGTAAGGACAGCGAACTATGGCTACACCTTC.

This clonotype was detected ten times or more. The rearrangement links TRBV7-8 to TRBJ2-3, with 11 bases lining up with TRBD2. The CDR3 has 18 residues. V shed 5 bases, J shed 1 base, and the junction held 11 bases outside the gene matches. The germline gives CDR1 SGHVS, CDR2 FQNEAQ. The CDR3 DNA sequence: TGTGCCAGCAGCCCGATGCGTCTAGCGGGAGGTGGCACAGATACGCAGTATTTT. It is translated as CASSPMRLAGGGTDTQYF.